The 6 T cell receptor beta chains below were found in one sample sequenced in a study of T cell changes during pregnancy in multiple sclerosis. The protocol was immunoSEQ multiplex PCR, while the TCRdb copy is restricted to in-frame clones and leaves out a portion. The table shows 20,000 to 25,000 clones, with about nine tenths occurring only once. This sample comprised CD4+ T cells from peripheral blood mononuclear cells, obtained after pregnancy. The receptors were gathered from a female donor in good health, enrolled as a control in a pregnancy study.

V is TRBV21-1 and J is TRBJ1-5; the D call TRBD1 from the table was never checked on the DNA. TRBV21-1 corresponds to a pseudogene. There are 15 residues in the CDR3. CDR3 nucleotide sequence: TGTGCCAGCAGCAAGGGCGACGATATCAATCAGCCCCAGCATTTT. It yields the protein CASSKGDDINQPQHF.

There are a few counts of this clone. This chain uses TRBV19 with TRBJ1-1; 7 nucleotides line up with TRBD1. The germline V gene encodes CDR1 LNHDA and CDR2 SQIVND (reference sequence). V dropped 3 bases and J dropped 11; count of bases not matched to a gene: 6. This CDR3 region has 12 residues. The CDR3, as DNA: TGTGCCAGTAGTATTCAGACAGGGCGCGCTTTCTTT. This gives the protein CASSIQTGRAFF.

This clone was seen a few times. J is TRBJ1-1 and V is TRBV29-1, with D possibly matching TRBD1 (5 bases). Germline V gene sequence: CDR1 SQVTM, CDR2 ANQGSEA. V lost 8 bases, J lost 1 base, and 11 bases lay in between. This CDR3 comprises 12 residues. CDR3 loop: CSSATGNTEAFF. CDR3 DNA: TGCAGCTCCGCCACAGGGAACACTGAAGCTTTCTTT.

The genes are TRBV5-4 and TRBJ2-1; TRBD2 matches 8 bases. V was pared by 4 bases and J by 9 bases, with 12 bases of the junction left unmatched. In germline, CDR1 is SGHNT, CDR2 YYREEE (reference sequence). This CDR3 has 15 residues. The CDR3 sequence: CASSPPREGRAEQFF. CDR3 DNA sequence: TGTGCCAGCAGCCCACCCCGGGAGGGTCGGGCTGAGCAGTTCTTC.

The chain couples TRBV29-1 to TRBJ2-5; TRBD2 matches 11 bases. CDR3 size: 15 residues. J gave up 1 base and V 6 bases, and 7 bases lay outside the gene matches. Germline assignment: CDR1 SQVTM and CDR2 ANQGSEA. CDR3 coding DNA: TGCAGCGTGTCCCTAGGACTAGCGGGCCAAGAGACCCAGTACTTC. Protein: CSVSLGLAGQETQYF.

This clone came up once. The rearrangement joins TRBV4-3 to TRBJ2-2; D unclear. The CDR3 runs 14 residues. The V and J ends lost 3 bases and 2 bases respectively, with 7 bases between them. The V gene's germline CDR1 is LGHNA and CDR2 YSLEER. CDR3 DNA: TGCGCCAGCAGCCACGGTCCAAACACCGGGGAGCTGTTTTTT. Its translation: CASSHGPNTGELFF.